This T cell receptor (beta chain) stems from a study of blood T cell repertoires in COVID-19. Study context: Sites across the United States, Italy and Spain contributed samples from acute and convalescent COVID-19. T cells, B-cell-depleted T cells, or PBMCs provided the cDNA or gDNA that served as material.

As handled by the study authors: For nucleated cells, counts were estimated from reference gene primer amplification. The table came from immunoSEQ multiplex PCR; TCRdb's copy has only in-frame clones and leaves some out. That table furnishes V, J and clone size, whereas the DNA furnished D and trimming. This table has some 180,000 clones, around nine tenths appearing once. The CDR3 extends over 15 amino acids. Germline CDR1 LNHDA, CDR2 SQIVND (reference sequence). With V trimmed by 4 bases and J by 10 bases, 8 bases remained unmatched. This sequence originates from a man in his forties with acute or convalescent COVID-19. The V and J genes are TRBV19 and TRBJ1-6; 9 bases fit TRBD1. Sequenced sample: peripheral blood. The CDR3 here is CASSTPGQGQSPLHF. As DNA, the CDR3 is TGTGCCAGTAGTACACCGGGACAGGGACAATCACCCCTCCACTTT.